Each of the 30 T cell receptor beta chains below was sequenced from the same sample in a study of blood T cell repertoires in COVID-19. This table comes from immunoSEQ multiplex PCR, and its TCRdb copy is limited to in-frame clones, with some not included. The sample has some 160,000 clones, more than 85% seen once; the top ten hold roughly 2.4%. The sequencing sample was made of peripheral blood. These receptors originate from an elderly woman with COVID-19, enrolled during active disease.

The genes are TRBV4-3 and TRBJ2-7, with no clear D. The CDR3 extends over 13 amino acids. V was pared by 1 base and J by 1 base, with 5 bases between. In germline, CDR1 is LGHNA, CDR2 YSLEER. The CDR3 spells CASSQGRSYEQYF. DNA of the CDR3: TGCGCCAGCAGCCAAGGCAGATCCTACGAGCAGTACTTC.

The chain is built from TRBV5-6 and TRBJ2-7; D is uncertain. The CDR3 sequence is 15 residues long. CDR1 and CDR2 (germline): SGHDT, YYEEEE. The V end lost 1 base, the J end lost 2 bases, and 13 bases lay between the germline ends. This chain's CDR3 is CASSLRGRLPYEQYF. CDR3 coding DNA: TGTGCCAGCAGCTTGCGAGGCCGTCTCCCCTACGAGCAGTACTTC.

V is TRBV3-1 (or the pseudogene TRBV3-2) and J is TRBJ2-3; D call uncertain. This CDR3 has 14 amino acids. V shed 0 bases and J shed 5 bases, with 9 bases lying between them. From germline, CDR1 is LGHDT and CDR2 YNNKEL (reference sequence). The CDR3 protein is CASSQDRQRDTQYF. The CDR3 DNA reads as TGTGCCAGCAGCCAAGATCGGCAGCGAGATACGCAGTATTTT.

The DNA of the CDR3 is TGTGCCAGCAGTAGGAGGACAGGGGTCCACAATGGCTACACCTTC. Amino acids: CASSRRTGVHNGYTF. The V and J genes are TRBV6-5 and TRBJ1-2, with TRBD1 matching 9 bases. The CDR3 totals 15 residues. J gave up 6 bases and V 5 bases, and 10 bases lay outside the gene matches. CDR1 is MNHEY, CDR2 SVGAGI, per germline.

The sample holds one count of this clone. V is TRBV28 and J is TRBJ2-7, with TRBD2 matching over 8 bases. Germline-derived CDR1 and CDR2 are MDHEN and SYDVKM. Trimming took 5 bases from V and 2 from J; bases not matched to a gene: 11. This CDR3 has 16 residues. In DNA form, the CDR3 reads TGTGCCAGCAGTGGACCGGGAGGGCGGACAGCCTACGAGCAGTACTTC. Protein product: CASSGPGGRTAYEQYF.

The chain has TRBV11-3 and TRBJ2-1; 11 nucleotides align to TRBD2. Per the germline V gene, CDR1 is SGHNT and CDR2 is YENEEA. The CDR3 loop spans 14 amino acids. V lost 5 bases and J lost 5; bases outside the gene matches: 2. The CDR3 nucleotides read TGTGCCAGCAGCCTAGCGGGAGGTAACAATGAGCAGTTCTTC. Protein: CASSLAGGNNEQFF. Using reference TRBV11-3 and TRBJ2-1 for the parts outside the CDR3, the full variable domain is EAGVVQSPRYKIIEKKQPVAFWCNPISGHNTLYWYLQNLGQGPELLIRYENEEAVDDSQLPKDRFSAERLKGVDSTLKIQPAELGDSAVYLCASSLAGGNNEQFFGPGTRLTVL.

The J gene is TRBJ2-7, the V gene TRBV7-9, with 8 bases lining up with TRBD2. Germline loops: CDR1 SEHNR, CDR2 FQNEAQ (reference sequence). This CDR3 region has 14 residues. The ends lost 3 bases at V and 4 bases at J; junction bases unmatched: 5. CDR3: CASSFSGNSYEQYF. The CDR3 nucleotides are TGTGCCAGCAGCTTTAGCGGGAACTCTTACGAGCAGTACTTC.

This clone has just one count. The rearrangement links TRBV4-3 to TRBJ2-7; D possibly corresponds to TRBD1 (6 bases). Germline V gene sequence: CDR1 LGHNA, CDR2 YSLEER. There are 15 residues in the CDR3. The V gene lost 1 base and the J gene lost 4 bases, with 14 bases spanning the gap. Here the CDR3 reads CASSQGIRGPYEQYF. The DNA of the CDR3 is TGCGCCAGCAGCCAAGGTATCAGGGGCCCTTACGAGCAGTACTTC.

The chain employs TRBV14 and TRBJ1-5; 9 bases fit TRBD1. The CDR3 sequence is 16 residues long. Germline-derived CDR1 and CDR2 are SGHDN and FVKESK. The V segment lost 3 bases and the J segment 4 bases; nucleotides outside the gene matches: 7. The CDR3 spells CASSQLKGQGNQPQHF. CDR3 nucleotide sequence: TGTGCCAGCAGCCAGCTTAAAGGACAGGGGAATCAGCCCCAGCATTTT.

The chain joins TRBV11-1 to TRBJ2-2, with 9 bases identical to TRBD1. The CDR3 spans 15 residues. Germline lookup yields CDR1 SGHAT and CDR2 FQDESV (reference sequence). Trimming removed 8 bases from V and 4 bases from J; junction bases left unmatched: 8. The CDR3 loop is CASAEETGGTGELFF. DNA of the CDR3: TGTGCCAGCGCCGAAGAGACAGGGGGCACCGGGGAGCTGTTTTTT.

V is TRBV11-1 and J is TRBJ1-3; D may be TRBD1 (6 bases). V was trimmed by 5 bases and J by 1 base, leaving 9 bases between them. The germline gives CDR1 SGHAT, CDR2 FQDESV (reference sequence). The CDR3 consists of 14 residues. The CDR3 loop reads CASSDRSSGNTIYF. CDR3 coding DNA: TGTGCCAGCAGCGACAGGAGTTCTGGAAACACCATATATTTT.

This clone was recorded once. The chain recombines TRBV5-5 with TRBJ1-5; 9 bases agree with TRBD1. Trimming cost V 1 base and J 2 bases; bases outside gene matches: 7. This CDR3 region has 17 residues. Germline V gives CDR1 SGHKS, CDR2 YYEKEE (reference sequence). Here the CDR3 DNA reads TGTGCCAGCAGCTTGAACAGGGGGCTCGGGGGCAATCAGCCCCAGCATTTT. Encoded protein: CASSLNRGLGGNQPQHF.

Turning to this clone: At one of its ends the junction is not consistent with the germline gene, which may arise from a read error. The J gene is TRBJ2-5, the V gene TRBV7-9; TRBD2 aligns across 9 bases. The CDR3 length is 16 residues. Germline values: CDR1 SEHNR, CDR2 FQNEAQ (reference sequence). CDR3 region: CASTLIVSSGKETQYF. CDR3 coding DNA: TGTGCCAGCACCTTAATAGTCTCTAGCGGGAAGGAGACCCAGTACTTC.

The rearrangement joins TRBV18 to TRBJ1-3, with 8 bases that match TRBD1. Looked up from germline, CDR1 is KGHSH and CDR2 is LQKENI. This CDR3 is 16 amino acids long. V was pared by 3 bases and J by 1 base, with 5 bases of the junction left unmatched. CDR3: CASSPQGAISGNTIYF. As DNA, the CDR3 is TGTGCCAGCTCACCGCAGGGGGCAATATCTGGAAACACCATATATTTT. Based on the CDR3 plus reference TRBV18 and TRBJ1-3, the full variable domain is NAGVMQNPRHLVRRRGQEARLRCSPMKGHSHVYWYRQLPEEGLKFMVYLQKENIIDESGMPKERFSAEFPKEGPSILRIQQVVRGDSAAYFCASSPQGAISGNTIYFGEGSWLTVV.

The gene calls are TRBV5-1 and TRBJ1-2, with 8 bases matching TRBD1. Losses at the gene ends were 5 bases for V and 8 bases for J; bases not matched to a gene: 14. The CDR3 is 15 amino acids. CDR1 is SGHRS, CDR2 YFSETQ, per germline. CDR3 loop: CASSPRTGPREGYTF. The CDR3 region has the DNA TGCGCCAGCAGTCCCCGGACAGGGCCACGCGAGGGCTACACCTTC.

The chain links TRBV6-2 or TRBV6-3 to TRBJ2-7; weak D call: TRBD2 (5 bases). The V end was cut by 0 bases, the J end by 5 bases, with 26 bases between. Germline CDR1 reads MNHEY; CDR2 reads SVGEGT. CDR3 size: 19 residues. Here the CDR3 reads CASSYSTDWPRRNTHEQYF. DNA for the CDR3: TGTGCCAGCAGTTACTCGACGGACTGGCCGCGCCGAAACACCCACGAGCAGTACTTC.

The chain is built from TRBV5-1 and TRBJ1-2, with a tentative D call TRBD1 (5 bases). The CDR3 has 16 residues. Deletions cut 0 bases from V and 5 bases from J, with 17 bases between. Germline-derived CDR1 and CDR2 are SGHRS and YFSETQ. In DNA form, the CDR3 reads TGCGCCAGCAGCTTGGCCGAGGCAGGGAAGGGGTATGGCTACACCTTC. It yields the protein CASSLAEAGKGYGYTF.

The chain recombines TRBV5-6 with TRBJ2-7; tentative D call: TRBD2 (6 bases). V lost 4 bases, J lost 4 bases, and 12 bases lay in between. CDR3 length: 13 amino acids. Per germline, CDR1 SGHDT and CDR2 YYEEEE. CDR3 loop: CASSLGTVYEQYF. The DNA for the CDR3 is TGTGCCAGCAGCCTAGGGACTGTTTACGAGCAGTACTTC.

V usage is TRBV5-1 and J usage is TRBJ2-1; no definite D call. The CDR3 extends over 14 amino acids. Trimming cost V 0 bases and J 3 bases, with 7 bases left between them. Per the germline V gene, CDR1 is SGHRS and CDR2 is YFSETQ. The CDR3 loop reads CASSLGGLYNEQFF. Here the CDR3 DNA reads TGCGCCAGCAGCTTGGGTGGGCTCTACAATGAGCAGTTCTTC.

Only a few counts were recorded for this clone. The CDR3: CASSLGIGSTEAFF. Here the CDR3 DNA reads TGTGCCAGCAGTTTAGGTATAGGGAGTACTGAAGCTTTCTTT. J is TRBJ1-1 and V is TRBV28; D remains unclear. Looked up from germline, CDR1 is MDHEN and CDR2 is SYDVKM. V was trimmed by 2 bases and J by 5 bases, leaving 12 bases between them. The CDR3 runs to 14 residues.

The rearrangement joins TRBV5-5 to TRBJ1-2; D uncertain. The germline gives CDR1 SGHKS, CDR2 YYEKEE (reference sequence). V lost 0 bases, J lost 10 bases, and 16 bases lay in between. The CDR3 totals 14 residues. CDR3 sequence: CASSLEGAPWDYTF. The CDR3 DNA follows: TGTGCCAGCAGCTTGGAGGGAGCCCCCTGGGACTACACCTTC.

This clone was picked up one time. The genes are TRBV27 and TRBJ2-7; 9 positions match TRBD1. V dropped 7 bases and J dropped 5; count of bases not matched to a gene: 9. Germline V gene sequence: CDR1 MNHEY, CDR2 SMNVEV (reference sequence). The CDR3 sequence is 14 residues long. The CDR3 sequence: CASTTTGGWDEQYF. CDR3 sequence (DNA): TGTGCCAGCACCACGACAGGGGGTTGGGACGAGCAGTACTTC.

This chain connects TRBV6-2 or TRBV6-3 to TRBJ2-1; 7 nucleotides line up with TRBD1. V dropped 0 bases and J dropped 2; count of bases not matched to a gene: 7. Per the germline V gene, CDR1 is MNHEY and CDR2 is SVGEGT. The length of the CDR3 is 17 residues. CDR3 bases: TGTGCCAGCAGTTACTCACCCGGGACAGTTGCCTACAATGAGCAGTTCTTC. This encodes CASSYSPGTVAYNEQFF.

The chain employs TRBV29-1 and TRBJ2-1; possible D gene TRBD1, 6 bases. CDR1 is SQVTM and CDR2 is ANQGSEA in the germline V gene. Between the trimmed V and J ends, which lost 7 bases and 8 bases, there was a span of 18 bases. The CDR3 totals 13 residues. The CDR3 sequence is CSAPGTTRDEQFF. The CDR3, as DNA: TGCAGCGCCCCCGGGACAACCCGGGATGAGCAGTTCTTC.

This rearrangement joins TRBV18 to TRBJ2-5; 8 nucleotides agree with TRBD2. The CDR3 covers 18 residues. Looked up from germline, CDR1 is KGHSH and CDR2 is LQKENI. V trimming: 4 bases; J trimming: 4 bases; junction bases outside the gene matches: 17. The CDR3 here is CASSHRGVAGTGRETQYF. In nucleotides, the CDR3 is TGTGCCAGCTCACACCGAGGAGTAGCGGGAACGGGTAGAGAGACCCAGTACTTC.

The chain employs TRBV6-5 and TRBJ2-1; 8 positions agree with TRBD1. The CDR3 is 13 amino acids. The junction had 3 bases not matched to a gene; V was cut back by 5 bases and J by 6 bases. Per the germline V gene, CDR1 is MNHEY and CDR2 is SVGAGI. The DNA for the CDR3 is TGTGCCAGCAGTAGGACAGGGATCAATGAGCAGTTCTTC. This codes for CASSRTGINEQFF.

The chain is built from TRBV19 and TRBJ2-3; D gene unclear. CDR1 and CDR2 (germline): LNHDA, SQIVND (reference sequence). The CDR3 totals 16 residues. Trimming cost V 6 bases and J 4 bases, with 20 bases left between them. The CDR3 DNA is TGTGCCAGTAGCCTTGGGCCCTCAGCTGGCCCAGATACGCAGTATTTT. This translates into CASSLGPSAGPDTQYF.

This chain links TRBV6-5 with TRBJ1-1; D is unresolved. CDR1 is MNHEY and CDR2 is SVGAGI in the germline V gene. The V and J ends lost 5 bases and 4 bases respectively, with 8 bases between them. The length of the CDR3 is 12 residues. CDR3 DNA: TGTGCCAGCAGTACCGGGTTCACTGAAGCTTTCTTT. Residues: CASSTGFTEAFF.

The chain employs TRBV4-3 and TRBJ1-1; no clear D gene. V was clipped by 0 bases and J by 2 bases, with 4 bases between them. The V gene's germline CDR1 is LGHNA and CDR2 YSLEER. The CDR3 loop spans 13 amino acids. This CDR3 reads CASSQEANTEAFF. CDR3 nucleotide sequence: TGCGCCAGCAGCCAAGAGGCTAACACTGAAGCTTTCTTT.

A single count supports this clone. This chain links TRBV29-1 with TRBJ1-3; a weak D match, TRBD1 (5 bases). The V gene lost 2 bases and the J gene lost 8 bases, with 10 bases spanning the gap. Germline V CDR1 and CDR2: SQVTM, ANQGSEA. CDR3 length: 12 residues. This CDR3 is CSVEYRRDTIYF. The CDR3 coding sequence is TGCAGCGTTGAATACAGGCGAGACACCATATATTTT.